A single sample is the source of the 32 T cell receptor beta chains below, sequenced in a study of CXCR4 blockade with PD-1 therapy in pancreatic cancer. TCRdb's table, derived via immunoSEQ multiplex PCR, lists solely in-frame clones and lacks some. The repertoire includes under 6,500 clones, 55% of them detected once, and around 6.7% sits in the top ten. The sample taken for sequencing was tumor tissue. These receptors originate from a human donor with pancreatic ductal adenocarcinoma.

This rearrangement joins TRBV29-1 to TRBJ1-1; a weak D match, TRBD1 (6 bases). This CDR3 has 12 amino acids. V lost 4 bases, J lost 5 bases, and 11 bases lay in between. Germline V gene sequence: CDR1 SQVTM, CDR2 ANQGSEA. The CDR3 region has the DNA TGCAGCGTTGGGAACAGGGAAACTGAAGCTTTCTTT. Translation: CSVGNRETEAFF.

This rearrangement joins TRBV19 to TRBJ1-5; D is ambiguous. Germline-derived CDR1 and CDR2 are LNHDA and SQIVND (reference sequence). The ends were cut back, 6 bases at V and 0 bases at J, with 3 bases in the middle. The CDR3 extends over 12 amino acids. CDR3 sequence: CASRVSNQPQHF. In nucleotides, the CDR3 is TGTGCCAGTAGAGTTAGCAATCAGCCCCAGCATTTT.

The rearrangement uses TRBV6-1 and TRBJ1-4, with D hard to call. The CDR3 has 14 amino acids. The germline V gene has CDR1 MNHNS and CDR2 SASEGT. The V end was cut by 1 base, the J end by 9 bases, with 12 bases between. CDR3 nucleotides: TGTGCCAGCAGTGAAGACAGCAGGAGGCAAAAACTGTTTTTT. It translates to CASSEDSRRQKLFF.

This clone was seen only a few times. The rearrangement uses TRBV11-3 and TRBJ2-2, with 7 bases matching TRBD1. The germline V gene has CDR1 SGHNT and CDR2 YENEEA. The CDR3 sequence is 16 residues long. J lost 4 bases, V lost 5 bases, and 10 bases had no gene match. As DNA, the CDR3 is TGTGCCAGCAGCCATAGACAGGGCGTAGGCACCGGGGAGCTGTTTTTT. Its protein product is CASSHRQGVGTGELFF.

This clone was observed a handful of times. The chain is built from TRBV19 and TRBJ2-3; D may be TRBD2 (5 bases). Germline values: CDR1 LNHDA, CDR2 SQIVND (reference sequence). The V end lost 3 bases, the J end lost 1 base, and 8 bases lay between the germline ends. The CDR3 runs 14 residues. For the CDR3, the DNA is TGTGCCAGTAGTATTTGGGGAGGCACAGATACGCAGTATTTT. Protein sequence: CASSIWGGTDTQYF.

CDR3 in amino acids: CASSLGRDSYEQYF. CDR3 coding DNA: TGTGCCAGCAGCTTGGGCAGGGACAGCTACGAGCAGTACTTC. The chain joins TRBV11-3 to TRBJ2-7; 7 positions agree with TRBD1. The CDR3 runs 14 residues. J gave up 3 bases and V 3 bases, and 5 bases lay outside the gene matches. In germline, CDR1 is SGHNT, CDR2 YENEEA.

V and J are TRBV28 and TRBJ1-4; 10 nucleotides line up with TRBD1. Germline V gives CDR1 MDHEN, CDR2 SYDVKM. CDR3 size: 15 residues. J was trimmed by 6 bases and V by 6 bases; bases with no gene match: 7. The CDR3 coding sequence is TGTGCCAGCAGCCTTGGGACAGGGGCTGATGAAAAACTGTTTTTT. Its protein product is CASSLGTGADEKLFF.

The genes are TRBV4-1 and TRBJ2-1, with D possibly TRBD2 on 6 matching bases. CDR3 size: 15 residues. Germline V gene data show CDR1 as MGHRA and CDR2 as YSYEKL. The V and J ends lost 4 bases and 5 bases respectively, with 15 bases between them. The CDR3 DNA is TGCGCCAGCAGCCCGGGACTTTTCAATAACAATGAGCAGTTCTTC. Protein sequence: CASSPGLFNNNEQFF.

This clone was observed a handful of times. This rearrangement joins TRBV6-8 to TRBJ1-1, with TRBD1 matching 9 bases. There are 14 residues in the CDR3. Unmatched junction bases numbered 8, after V lost 6 bases and J lost 6 bases. Per germline, CDR1 MNHGY and CDR2 SAAAGT. This chain's CDR3 is CASRPPRQGAEAFF. The CDR3 DNA reads as TGTGCCAGCAGACCTCCCAGACAGGGGGCTGAAGCTTTCTTT.

The chain carries TRBV18 and TRBJ1-1, with D perhaps matching TRBD1 (5 bases). The CDR3 extends over 13 amino acids. Trimming took 3 bases from V and 0 from J, leaving 5 bases between them. CDR1 is KGHSH and CDR2 is LQKENI in the germline V gene. The CDR3 DNA follows: TGTGCCAGCTCACCGACAGTGAACACTGAAGCTTTCTTT. Translated: CASSPTVNTEAFF.

The count of this clone is one. V is TRBV14 and J is TRBJ2-3; 9 nucleotides agree with TRBD2. Trimming at V came to 5 bases and at J to 0 bases, leaving 6 bases not matched to a gene. CDR1 SGHDN and CDR2 FVKESK come from the germline V gene. The CDR3 contains 16 residues. The CDR3 is CASSSLAGLSTDTQYF. Here the CDR3 DNA reads TGTGCCAGCAGCTCCCTAGCGGGGCTAAGCACAGATACGCAGTATTTT.

This clone was observed a few times. The chain uses TRBV11-1 and TRBJ2-1; the match to TRBD2 covers 14 bases. J gave up 10 bases and V 5 bases, and 10 bases lay outside the gene matches. In germline, CDR1 is SGHAT, CDR2 FQDESV (reference sequence). This CDR3 comprises 16 residues. CDR3 DNA sequence: TGTGCCAGCAGCCCGCGACTAGCGGGAGGGTCAGGGGAGCAGTTCTTC. Residues: CASSPRLAGGSGEQFF.

The chain uses TRBV6-8 and TRBJ2-3; TRBD1 matches 7 bases. Looked up from germline, CDR1 is MNHGY and CDR2 is SAAAGT. The ends lost 10 bases at V and 0 bases at J; junction bases unmatched: 16. The CDR3 sequence is 17 residues long. In DNA form, the CDR3 reads TGTGCCACCCTGACCACGACAGGGATGACTAGCACAGATACGCAGTATTTT. Amino acid sequence: CATLTTTGMTSTDTQYF.

The chain recombines TRBV14 with TRBJ2-1; 7 positions agree with TRBD1. Germline loops: CDR1 SGHDN, CDR2 FVKESK. CDR3 size: 15 residues. Unmatched junction bases numbered 13, after V lost 2 bases and J lost 12 bases. For the CDR3, the DNA is TGTGCCAGCAGCCAACGTACTTACGTCAGGACAGGGCAGTTCTTC. It specifies CASSQRTYVRTGQFF.

This clone turned up a few times. This sequence joins TRBV6-8 and TRBJ2-5; D unresolved. The V and J ends lost 0 bases and 3 bases respectively, with 2 bases between them. CDR3 length: 12 residues. Germline V lookup: CDR1 MNHGY, CDR2 SAAAGT. CDR3 nucleotide sequence: TGTGCCAGCAGTTACTCGAAAGAGACCCAGTACTTC. It yields the protein CASSYSKETQYF.

The gene calls are TRBV29-1 and TRBJ2-1; 8 nucleotides align to TRBD2. CDR1 SQVTM and CDR2 ANQGSEA come from the germline V gene. This CDR3 has 15 amino acids. Losses at the gene ends were 6 bases for V and 7 bases for J; bases not matched to a gene: 14. For the CDR3, the DNA is TGCAGCGTATCCTCGGAGGGACTAGGAGGGAATGAGCAGTTCTTC. It codes for CSVSSEGLGGNEQFF.

The genes are TRBV5-1 and TRBJ2-7; 9 bases are a match to TRBD1. This CDR3 region has 14 residues. Per the germline V gene, CDR1 is SGHRS and CDR2 is YFSETQ. Trimming removed 2 bases from V and 6 bases from J; junction bases left unmatched: 6. CDR3 loop: CASSFRDRVGEQYF. The CDR3 nucleotides are TGCGCCAGCAGCTTCCGGGACAGGGTCGGCGAGCAGTACTTC.

As to this clone: At one of its ends the junction is not consistent with the germline gene, which may arise from a read error. This rearrangement joins TRBV28 to TRBJ1-2, with D possibly TRBD1 on 6 matching bases. This CDR3 region has 12 residues. Germline V gene lookup returns CDR1 MDHEN and CDR2 SYDVKM. CDR3 in amino acids: CASARGIDGYTF. DNA for the CDR3: TGTGCCAGCGCTAGGGGGATTGATGGCTACACTTTC.

The rearrangement joins TRBV25-1 to TRBJ1-1, with TRBD1 as a possible D gene (5 bases). Germline lookup yields CDR1 MGHDK and CDR2 SYGVNS. This CDR3 comprises 13 residues. With 5 bases removed from V and 3 bases from J, the gap between germline ends came to 10 bases. The CDR3 region is CASSSDTDTEAFF. DNA for the CDR3: TGTGCCAGCAGTTCGGACACGGACACTGAAGCTTTCTTT.

This clone appeared a few times. CDR3 nucleotide sequence: TGTGCCAGCAGCGCTTCCGGGACAGGGGGCGCTGGGGCCAACGTCCTGACTTTC. Its translation is CASSASGTGGAGANVLTF. J is TRBJ2-6 and V is TRBV9; 12 bases fit TRBD1. Germline CDR1 reads SGDLS; CDR2 reads YYNGEE. V lost 3 bases and J lost 2; bases outside the gene matches: 6. This CDR3 region has 18 residues.

The chain uses TRBV11-3 and TRBJ2-1; 8 bases are shared with TRBD2. The germline gives CDR1 SGHNT, CDR2 YENEEA. This CDR3 has 14 amino acids. V was clipped by 6 bases and J by 0 bases; unmatched bases: 1. The CDR3: CASSAGGSYNEQFF. The CDR3 bases are TGTGCCAGCAGTGCGGGAGGCTCCTACAATGAGCAGTTCTTC.

This chain connects TRBV28 to TRBJ1-2; the D is unclear. Per germline, CDR1 MDHEN and CDR2 SYDVKM. The CDR3 contains 12 residues. Trimming cost V 7 bases and J 3 bases, with 9 bases left between them. The CDR3 reads CASNIQDYGYTF. DNA of the CDR3: TGTGCCAGCAATATCCAGGACTATGGCTACACCTTC.

The chain couples TRBV29-1 to TRBJ1-2, with 9 bases that match TRBD1. CDR1 is SQVTM, CDR2 ANQGSEA, per germline. Trimming took 4 bases from V and 6 from J; bases not matched to a gene: 6. The CDR3 length is 13 residues. For the CDR3, the DNA is TGCAGCGTTGTCCCACAGGGGGCCCATGGCTACACCTTC. It is translated as CSVVPQGAHGYTF. Together with reference TRBV29-1 and TRBJ1-2, the CDR3 gives the full variable domain: SAVISQKPSRDICQRGTSLTIQCQVDSQVTMMFWYRQQPGQSLTLIATANQGSEATYESGFVIDKFPISRPNLTFSTLTVSNMSPEDSSIYLCSVVPQGAHGYTFGSGTRLTVV.

The chain has TRBV29-1 and TRBJ2-1, with 8 bases that match TRBD2. The V and J ends lost 0 bases and 0 bases, in that order; junction bases with no gene match: 10. From germline, CDR1 is SQVTM and CDR2 ANQGSEA. This CDR3 has 18 residues. The DNA of the CDR3 is TGCAGCGTTGAAGATTGGGGTAGCGGGAAGAGCTCCTACAATGAGCAGTTCTTC. The encoded protein is CSVEDWGSGKSSYNEQFF.

The J gene is TRBJ2-6, the V gene TRBV28; D is unclear. V lost 6 bases and J 0 bases, leaving 9 bases between the germline ends. The CDR3 loop spans 15 amino acids. Germline V gives CDR1 MDHEN, CDR2 SYDVKM. The CDR3 sequence: CASRNTASGANVLTF. The CDR3, as DNA: TGTGCCAGCAGAAATACAGCCTCTGGGGCCAACGTCCTGACTTTC.

The chain has TRBV11-3 and TRBJ2-5; D gene unclear. From germline, CDR1 is SGHNT and CDR2 YENEEA. Trimming took off 3 bases at V and 1 base at J, with 9 bases between the two ends. The CDR3 loop spans 14 amino acids. The DNA for the CDR3 is TGTGCCAGCAGCTTTGCCTCGGTCCAAGAGACCCAGTACTTC. This encodes CASSFASVQETQYF. Filled out from reference TRBV11-3 and TRBJ2-5, the complete variable domain reads EAGVVQSPRYKIIEKKQPVAFWCNPISGHNTLYWYLQNLGQGPELLIRYENEEAVDDSQLPKDRFSAERLKGVDSTLKIQPAELGDSAVYLCASSFASVQETQYFGPGTRLLVL.

The rearrangement links TRBV15 to TRBJ2-5; D is possibly TRBD2 (6 bases). Looked up from germline, CDR1 is LNHNV and CDR2 is YYDKDF (reference sequence). Trimming cost V 0 bases and J 2 bases, with 16 bases left between them. The CDR3 runs to 17 residues. CDR3 bases: TGTGCCACCAGCAGAGATTTGGGGAGTAGCGGTCAAGAGACCCAGTACTTC. Encoded protein: CATSRDLGSSGQETQYF.

V is TRBV10-3 and J is TRBJ2-1; D uncertain. Germline V CDR1 and CDR2: ENHRY, SYGVKD. Between the trimmed V and J ends, which lost 0 bases and 8 bases, there was a span of 5 bases. CDR3 length: 12 residues. In nucleotides, the CDR3 is TGTGCCATCAGTGAGTCCCCCCATGAGCAGTTCTTC. Its translation is CAISESPHEQFF.

The rearrangement joins TRBV14 to TRBJ2-1; TRBD2 agrees at 7 bases. J lost 1 base, V lost 3 bases, and 3 bases had no gene match. The V gene's germline CDR1 is SGHDN and CDR2 FVKESK. The CDR3 consists of 15 residues. DNA for the CDR3: TGTGCCAGCAGCCACCTAGCGGAATCCTACAATGAGCAGTTCTTC. Protein: CASSHLAESYNEQFF.

The rearrangement links TRBV19 to TRBJ2-1; D is perhaps TRBD1 or TRBD2 (7 bases each). V shed 6 bases and J shed 0 bases, with 12 bases lying between them. This CDR3 is 15 amino acids long. Germline loops: CDR1 LNHDA, CDR2 SQIVND (reference sequence). CDR3 region: CASRSGGVSYNEQFF. CDR3 bases: TGTGCCAGTAGATCAGGGGGGGTCTCCTACAATGAGCAGTTCTTC.

Here the CDR3 DNA reads TGTGCCACCAGCAGTGCCGGGACAGGGGGCTACGAGCAGTACTTC. Encoded protein: CATSSAGTGGYEQYF. The chain recombines TRBV15 with TRBJ2-7; 11 nucleotides line up with TRBD1. The junction had 4 bases not matched to a gene; V was cut back by 3 bases and J by 3 bases. Germline V gives CDR1 LNHNV, CDR2 YYDKDF (reference sequence). The CDR3 runs to 15 residues.

This clone was picked up one time. This rearrangement joins TRBV30 to TRBJ2-1; D is unclear. CDR3 length equals 13 residues. The V and J ends lost 1 base and 10 bases respectively, with 14 bases between them. Germline assignment: CDR1 GTSNPN and CDR2 SVGIG (reference sequence). For the CDR3, the DNA is TGTGCCTGGAGTGAAACTATCCTCTGGGAGCAGTTCTTC. This gives the protein CAWSETILWEQFF.